This T cell receptor beta chain was found in a study of cytomegalovirus exposure and HLA in healthy donors. About this clone: The antigen is undetermined.

Deletions cut 3 bases from V and 4 bases from J, with 10 bases between. CDR1 and CDR2 from the germline V gene are SGHRS and YFSETQ. The CDR3 is 13 amino acids. Amplification used 60 Vbeta primers and 13 Jbeta primers. The assay was immunoSEQ multiplex PCR, and TCRdb's table has in-frame clones only and misses some. The sample has 100,000 to 150,000 clones; roughly 80% are singletons. Notes on the study in general: TCR sequences were mostly rare, though some public TCRs occurred in many donors. Analyses of presence and absence presupposed an approximately uniform sequencing depth across donors. Prior analysis indicated that the majority of TCR beta V segments exhibited productivity approximately 87% or approximately 30% of the time. The classifier reportedly diagnosed cytomegalovirus status with high specificity and sensitivity.

This rearrangement joins TRBV5-1 to TRBJ1-1; D is unresolved. Sequences were obtained from PBMCs. This sequence originates from a man younger than 45 in good health and CMV-seropositive. As DNA, the CDR3 is TGCGCCAGCAGCTCGAGTTTTGGCACTGAAGCTTTCTTT. It translates to CASSSSFGTEAFF.